Below are 17 T cell receptor beta chains sequenced from a single sample in a study of cytomegalovirus exposure and HLA in healthy donors. PCR used 60 Vbeta primers and 13 Jbeta primers. Sequencing used immunoSEQ multiplex PCR; TCRdb keeps in-frame clones, though not all of them. Of 97,000 or so clones in the sample, around 9.6% were seen once. The sequenced material came from PBMCs. These receptors were taken from a man over 45 in good health and CMV-seropositive.

This clone was observed a few times. The chain employs TRBV30 and TRBJ2-7; 7 nucleotides line up with TRBD2. From germline, CDR1 is GTSNPN and CDR2 SVGIG (reference sequence). Unmatched junction bases numbered 11, after V lost 6 bases and J lost 0 bases. CDR3 size: 15 residues. The CDR3 DNA follows: TGTGCCTGTCACGCCAAGCGGGGAAACTCCTACGAGCAGTACTTC. This gives the protein CACHAKRGNSYEQYF.

The chain's CDR3 is CSAQGLGTEAFF. The CDR3 DNA reads as TGCAGCGCTCAGGGGTTGGGCACTGAAGCTTTCTTT. The genes are TRBV29-1 and TRBJ1-1; maybe TRBD1 (6 bases). From germline, CDR1 is SQVTM and CDR2 ANQGSEA. V dropped 7 bases and J dropped 4 bases, with 13 bases sitting between them. The CDR3 consists of 12 residues.

This clone was seen a few times. This rearrangement joins TRBV6-4 to TRBJ1-1; unclear D gene. The CDR3 extends over 13 amino acids. CDR1 is MRHNA and CDR2 is SNTAGT in the germline V gene. V was pared by 4 bases and J by 5 bases, with 11 bases between. For the CDR3, the DNA is TGTGCCAGCAGTGCAGAGGGTGGGACTGAAGCTTTCTTT. It translates to CASSAEGGTEAFF.

The V gene is TRBV14, the J gene TRBJ2-1; 11 bases match TRBD2. The CDR3 consists of 16 residues. Germline-derived CDR1 and CDR2 are SGHDN and FVKESK. With V trimmed by 4 bases and J by 2 bases, 4 bases remained unmatched. CDR3 loop: CASSPPGLAAYNEQFF. CDR3 nucleotides: TGTGCCAGCAGCCCGCCGGGACTAGCGGCCTACAATGAGCAGTTCTTC.

In its sample, this clone was seen a few times. The CDR3 region has the DNA TGTGCCACCAGGTCCGGCGGCTCCTACGAGCAGTACTTC. Protein: CATRSGGSYEQYF. The chain employs TRBV15 and TRBJ2-7, with no clear D. CDR1 and CDR2 (germline): LNHNV, YYDKDF (reference sequence). V lost 6 bases and J lost 0, with 9 bases in between. This CDR3 has 13 residues. Combining the CDR3 with reference TRBV15 and TRBJ2-7 gives the whole variable domain DAMVIQNPRYQVTQFGKPVTLSCSQTLNHNVMYWYQQKSSQAPKLLFHYYDKDFNNEADTPDNFQSRRPNTSFCFLDIRSPGLGDTAMYLCATRSGGSYEQYFGPGTRLTVT.

The V gene is TRBV6-1, the J gene TRBJ2-2, with TRBD2 matching over 12 bases. The CDR3 length is 17 residues. From germline, CDR1 is MNHNS and CDR2 SASEGT. V gave up 4 bases and J gave up 6 bases; unmatched junction bases: 9. CDR3 DNA sequence: TGTGCCAGCAGTGGGGTCCTAGCGGGAGGGCTTTCCGGGGAGCTGTTTTTT. Translation gives CASSGVLAGGLSGELFF.

This clone came up a few times. The chain joins TRBV2 to TRBJ2-5, with D perhaps matching TRBD2 (6 bases). Trimming shortened V by 5 bases and J by 4 bases, and 11 bases separated the two germline ends. The germline V gene encodes CDR1 SNHLY and CDR2 FYNNEI. The CDR3 loop spans 13 amino acids. The CDR3 sequence: CASSQGTGETQYF. For the CDR3, the DNA is TGTGCCAGCAGTCAAGGGACTGGAGAGACCCAGTACTTC.

This chain uses TRBV29-1 with TRBJ1-1, with a weak D call TRBD1 (6 bases). CDR3 length: 13 amino acids. Germline V CDR1 and CDR2: SQVTM, ANQGSEA. Trimming took 3 bases from V and 1 from J, leaving 9 bases between them. CDR3 nucleotides: TGCAGCGTTGAGAGGACAGCGAACACTGAAGCTTTCTTT. Amino acids: CSVERTANTEAFF.

This clone was counted a few times. The chain links TRBV10-3 to TRBJ2-1, with D possibly matching TRBD2 (6 bases). V was pared by 4 bases and J by 2 bases, with 9 bases between. Germline CDR1 ENHRY, CDR2 SYGVKD. CDR3 length: 14 residues. The chain's CDR3 is CAISVTSPYNEQFF. The DNA for the CDR3 is TGTGCCATCAGTGTTACTAGCCCCTACAATGAGCAGTTCTTC.

The rearrangement links TRBV5-4 to TRBJ2-2; 8 nucleotides match TRBD1. This CDR3 is 16 amino acids long. Looked up from germline, CDR1 is SGHNT and CDR2 is YYREEE (reference sequence). V gave up 1 base and J gave up 6 bases; unmatched junction bases: 8. The DNA of the CDR3 is TGTGCCAGCAGCTTGAGCCAGGGGGCTGGATCCGGGGAGCTGTTTTTT. The encoded protein is CASSLSQGAGSGELFF.

The chain's CDR3 is CASSLEGDRLKAFF. The CDR3 DNA sequence: TGTGCCAGCAGCTTAGAAGGGGACAGATTAAAAGCTTTCTTT. The V call is TRBV7-9, the J call TRBJ1-1; TRBD1 aligns across 7 bases. The CDR3 has 14 residues. The germline V gene has CDR1 SEHNR and CDR2 FQNEAQ (reference sequence). With V trimmed by 1 base and J by 9 bases, 8 bases remained unmatched. The full variable domain, with the rest looked up from reference TRBV7-9 and TRBJ1-1, is DTGVSQNPRHKITKRGQNVTFRCDPISEHNRLYWYRQTLGQGPEFLTYFQNEAQLEKSRLLSDRFSAERPKGSFSTLEIQRTEQGDSAMYLCASSLEGDRLKAFFGQGTRLTVV.

This clone was recorded a few times. This chain joins TRBV9 and TRBJ2-3, with a weak D call TRBD2 (6 bases). Germline assignment: CDR1 SGDLS and CDR2 YYNGEE. The CDR3 sequence is 16 residues long. With 0 bases removed from V and 1 base from J, the gap between germline ends came to 12 bases. The CDR3 reads CASSVAEGRGTDTQYF. The CDR3 DNA sequence: TGTGCCAGCAGCGTAGCGGAGGGCCGGGGCACAGATACGCAGTATTTT.

V is TRBV7-2 and J is TRBJ2-1; TRBD2 matches at 7 bases. Germline V gene sequence: CDR1 SGHTA, CDR2 FQGNSA. The CDR3 consists of 14 residues. V dropped 5 bases and J dropped 10; count of bases not matched to a gene: 11. The CDR3 nucleotides are TGTGCCAGCAGCCCAGGGCCGACTAGCAAGGAGCAGTTCTTC. Protein: CASSPGPTSKEQFF.

This clone was recorded many times. The chain is built from TRBV7-9 and TRBJ2-1, with TRBD2 matching over 8 bases. The ends lost 4 bases at V and 7 bases at J; junction bases unmatched: 9. CDR1 is SEHNR and CDR2 is FQNEAQ in the germline V gene (reference sequence). The CDR3 length is 15 residues. CDR3 sequence: CASSSGSGRRNEQFF. The CDR3 DNA follows: TGTGCCAGCAGCTCGGGGAGCGGGAGACGGAATGAGCAGTTCTTC.

Only a few counts were recorded for this clone. The rearrangement uses TRBV18 and TRBJ2-7; 7 bases align to TRBD1. This CDR3 has 15 residues. Losses at the gene ends were 7 bases for V and 3 bases for J; bases not matched to a gene: 12. Germline CDR1 KGHSH, CDR2 LQKENI. The CDR3 is CASCPTGSNCYEQYF. The CDR3 region has the DNA TGTGCCAGCTGCCCGACAGGGTCCAACTGCTACGAGCAGTACTTC. Complete variable domain (other parts from reference TRBV18 and TRBJ2-7): NAGVMQNPRHLVRRRGQEARLRCSPMKGHSHVYWYRQLPEEGLKFMVYLQKENIIDESGMPKERFSAEFPKEGPSILRIQQVVRGDSAAYFCASCPTGSNCYEQYFGPGTRLTVT.

A few counts support this clone. The rearrangement joins TRBV7-2 to TRBJ2-1; 12 nucleotides agree with TRBD2. CDR3 length: 16 amino acids. V shed 2 bases, J shed 4 bases, and the junction held 3 bases outside the gene matches. Germline CDR1 is SGHTA and CDR2 is FQGNSA. CDR3 in amino acids: CASSLSSGRGYNEQFF. The CDR3 coding sequence is TGTGCCAGCAGCTTATCTAGCGGGAGGGGATACAATGAGCAGTTCTTC.

This clone was seen repeatedly, ten times or more. The V call is TRBV4-1, the J call TRBJ1-4; the D is unclear. Germline assignment: CDR1 MGHRA and CDR2 YSYEKL. Trimming removed 0 bases at V and 7 bases at J, with 18 bases between. The CDR3 covers 17 residues. In DNA form, the CDR3 reads TGCGCCAGCAGCCAAGAAGGCCGTAGGGCGGGCGGTGAAAAACTGTTTTTT. Protein sequence: CASSQEGRRAGGEKLFF.